What follows is one T cell receptor beta chain and its context. These data originate in a study of blood T cell repertoires in COVID-19. The wider study: Samples representing acute and convalescent COVID-19 were sourced from the United States, Italy and Spain. From T cells, B-cell-depleted T cells, or PBMCs came the material, which was cDNA or gDNA.

V lost 3 bases and J lost 0, with 6 bases in between. The germline V gene encodes CDR1 DFQATT and CDR2 SNEGSKA (reference sequence). CDR3 size: 13 residues. Original data processing: Reference gene primer amplification in the assay estimated nucleated cell counts. Clones were sequenced by immunoSEQ multiplex PCR, and TCRdb holds only the in-frame ones, with some missing. The DNA gave D and trimming, while V, J and clone size come from that table. The sample holds approximately 120,000 clones, about 87% seen once. The clonotype comes from a woman aged 50 to 60 with acute or convalescent COVID-19. The chain couples TRBV20-1 to TRBJ1-5, with no clear D. The sample consisted of peripheral blood. CDR3 residues: CSASPNSNQPQHF. CDR3 nucleotides: TGCAGTGCTAGTCCAAATAGCAATCAGCCCCAGCATTTT.